This T cell receptor beta chain originates from a study of blood T cell repertoires in COVID-19. Study-level information: COVID-19 samples collected from the United States, Italy and Spain covered acute and convalescent phases.

Individuals aged roughly 18 to 100 years were recruited from about two dozen US areas. Participant reports of clinical history set cohort assignment. Within 2 weeks before study entry, exposed participants met a COVID-19 case. The table came from immunoSEQ multiplex PCR; TCRdb's copy has only in-frame clones and leaves some out. The sample has about 150,000 clones, 84% seen once. The CDR3 totals 13 residues. Trimming pared 10 bases from V and 5 bases from J, leaving 17 bases between. The receptor was isolated from a woman in her forties or fifties who had been exposed to COVID-19. The rearrangement uses TRBV12-3 or TRBV12-4 and TRBJ1-1, with a tentative D call TRBD1 (5 bases). Sequencing was carried out using PBMCs or T cells enriched from blood (not recorded which). The CDR3 DNA is TGTGCCACCACGATTGTGAAGGGGACTGAAGCTTTCTTT. Protein sequence: CATTIVKGTEAFF.